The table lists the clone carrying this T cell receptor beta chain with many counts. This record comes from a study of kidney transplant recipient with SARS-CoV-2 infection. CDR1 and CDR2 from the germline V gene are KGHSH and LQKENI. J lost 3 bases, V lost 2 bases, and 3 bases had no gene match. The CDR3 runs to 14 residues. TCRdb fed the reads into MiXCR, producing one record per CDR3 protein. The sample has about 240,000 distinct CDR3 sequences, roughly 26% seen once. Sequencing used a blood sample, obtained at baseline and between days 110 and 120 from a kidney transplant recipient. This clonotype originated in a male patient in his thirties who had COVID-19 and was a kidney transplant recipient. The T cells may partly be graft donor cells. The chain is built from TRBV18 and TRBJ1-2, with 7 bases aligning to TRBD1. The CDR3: CASSPTGTDYGYTF. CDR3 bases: TGTGCCAGCTCACCAACCGGGACAGACTATGGCTACACCTTC. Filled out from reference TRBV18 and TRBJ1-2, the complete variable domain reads NAGVMQNPRHLVRRRGQEARLRCSPMKGHSHVYWYRQLPEEGLKFMVYLQKENIIDESGMPKERFSAEFPKEGPSILRIQQVVRGDSAAYFCASSPTGTDYGYTFGSGTRLTVV.